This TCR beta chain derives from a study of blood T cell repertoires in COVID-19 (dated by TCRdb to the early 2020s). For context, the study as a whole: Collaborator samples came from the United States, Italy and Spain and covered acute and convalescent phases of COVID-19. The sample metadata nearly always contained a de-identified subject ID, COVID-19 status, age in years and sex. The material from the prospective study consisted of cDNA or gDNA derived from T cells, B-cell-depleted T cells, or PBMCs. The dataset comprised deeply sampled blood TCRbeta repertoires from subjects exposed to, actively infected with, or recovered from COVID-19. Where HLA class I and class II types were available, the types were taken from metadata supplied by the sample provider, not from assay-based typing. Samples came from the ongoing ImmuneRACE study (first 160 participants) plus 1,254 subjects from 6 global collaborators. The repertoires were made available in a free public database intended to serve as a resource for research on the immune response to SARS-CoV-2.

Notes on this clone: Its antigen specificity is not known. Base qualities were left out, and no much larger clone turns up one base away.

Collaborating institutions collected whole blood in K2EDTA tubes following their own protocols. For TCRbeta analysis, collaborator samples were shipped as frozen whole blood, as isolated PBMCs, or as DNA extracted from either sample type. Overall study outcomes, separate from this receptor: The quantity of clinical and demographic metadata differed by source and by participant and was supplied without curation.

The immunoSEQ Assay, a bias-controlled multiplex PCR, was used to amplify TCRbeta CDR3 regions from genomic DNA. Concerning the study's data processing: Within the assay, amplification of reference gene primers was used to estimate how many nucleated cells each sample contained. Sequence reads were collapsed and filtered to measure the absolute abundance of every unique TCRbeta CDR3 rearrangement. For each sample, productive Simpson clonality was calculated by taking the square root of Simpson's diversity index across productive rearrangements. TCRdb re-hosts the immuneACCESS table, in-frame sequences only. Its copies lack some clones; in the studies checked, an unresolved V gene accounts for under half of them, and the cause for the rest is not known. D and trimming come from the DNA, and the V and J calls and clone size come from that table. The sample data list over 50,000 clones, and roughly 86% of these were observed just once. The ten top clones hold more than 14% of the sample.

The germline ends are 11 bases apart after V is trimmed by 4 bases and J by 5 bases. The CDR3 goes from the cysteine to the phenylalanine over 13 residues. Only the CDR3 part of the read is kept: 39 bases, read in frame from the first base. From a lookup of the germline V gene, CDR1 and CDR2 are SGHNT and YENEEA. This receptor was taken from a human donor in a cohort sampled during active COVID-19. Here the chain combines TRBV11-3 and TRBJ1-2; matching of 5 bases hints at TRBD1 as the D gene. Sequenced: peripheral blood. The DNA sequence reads TGTGCCAGCAGCTCCGACAGAGATTATGGCTACACCTTC. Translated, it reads CASSSDRDYGYTF.